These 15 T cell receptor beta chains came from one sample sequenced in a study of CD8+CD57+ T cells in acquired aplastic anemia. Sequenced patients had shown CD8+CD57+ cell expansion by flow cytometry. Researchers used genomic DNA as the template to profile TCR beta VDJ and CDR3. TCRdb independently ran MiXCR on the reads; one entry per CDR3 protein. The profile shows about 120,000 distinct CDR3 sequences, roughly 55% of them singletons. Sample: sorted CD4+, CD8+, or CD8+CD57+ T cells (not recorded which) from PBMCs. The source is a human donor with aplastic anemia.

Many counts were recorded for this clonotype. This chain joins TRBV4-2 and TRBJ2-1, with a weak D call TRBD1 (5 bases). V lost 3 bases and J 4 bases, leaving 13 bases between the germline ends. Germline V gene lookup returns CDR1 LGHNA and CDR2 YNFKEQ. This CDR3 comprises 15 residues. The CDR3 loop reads CASSQESTEYNEQFF. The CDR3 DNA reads TGTGCCAGCAGCCAGGAATCGACAGAGTACAATGAGCAGTTCTTC.

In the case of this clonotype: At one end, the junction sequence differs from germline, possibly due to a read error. The CDR3 sequence is CARGLGEASF. In DNA form, the CDR3 reads TGTGCCCGAGGGCTGGGTGAAGCTTCCTTT. J is TRBJ1-1 and V is TRBV7-3, with unresolved D. The CDR3 contains 10 residues. CDR1 and CDR2 from the germline V gene are SGHTA and FQGTGA.

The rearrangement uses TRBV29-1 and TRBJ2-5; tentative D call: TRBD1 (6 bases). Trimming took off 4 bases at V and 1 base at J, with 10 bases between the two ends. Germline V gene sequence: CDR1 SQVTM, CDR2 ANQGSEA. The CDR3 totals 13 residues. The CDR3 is CSVVTGGQETQYF. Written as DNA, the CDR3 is TGCAGCGTTGTGACAGGCGGCCAAGAGACCCAGTACTTC.

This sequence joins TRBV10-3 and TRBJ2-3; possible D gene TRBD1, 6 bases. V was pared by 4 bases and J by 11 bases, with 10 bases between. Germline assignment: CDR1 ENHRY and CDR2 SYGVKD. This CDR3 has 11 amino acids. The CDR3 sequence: CAISGPGQQYF. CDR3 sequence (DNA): TGTGCCATCAGTGGACCGGGACAGCAGTATTTT.

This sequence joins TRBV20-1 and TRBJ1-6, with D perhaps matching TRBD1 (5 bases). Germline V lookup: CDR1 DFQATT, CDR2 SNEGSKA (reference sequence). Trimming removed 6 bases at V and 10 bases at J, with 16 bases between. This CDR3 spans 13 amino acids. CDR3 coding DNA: TGCAGTGCAACTACCGGGACGGGCTCACCCCTCCACTTT. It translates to CSATTGTGSPLHF.

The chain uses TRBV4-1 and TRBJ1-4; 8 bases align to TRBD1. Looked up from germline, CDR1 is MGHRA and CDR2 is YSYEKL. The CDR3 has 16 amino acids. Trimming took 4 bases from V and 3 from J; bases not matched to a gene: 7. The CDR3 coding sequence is TGCGCCAGCAGCCCTGGACAGGGTCTTGCTAATGAAAAACTGTTTTTT. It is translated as CASSPGQGLANEKLFF.

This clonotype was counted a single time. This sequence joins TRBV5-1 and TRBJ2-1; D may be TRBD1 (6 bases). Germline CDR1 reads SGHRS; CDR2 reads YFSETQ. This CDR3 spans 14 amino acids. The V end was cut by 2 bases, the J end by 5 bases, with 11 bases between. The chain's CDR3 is CASSLGQPDNEQFF. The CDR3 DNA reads TGCGCCAGCAGCTTAGGACAGCCTGACAATGAGCAGTTCTTC.

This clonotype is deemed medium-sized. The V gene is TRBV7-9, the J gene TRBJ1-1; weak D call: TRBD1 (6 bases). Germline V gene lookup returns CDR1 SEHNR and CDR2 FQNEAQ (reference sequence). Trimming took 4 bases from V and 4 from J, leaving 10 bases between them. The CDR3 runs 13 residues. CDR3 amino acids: CASSSGQPTEAFF. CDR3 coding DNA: TGTGCCAGCAGCTCTGGACAGCCCACTGAAGCTTTCTTT.

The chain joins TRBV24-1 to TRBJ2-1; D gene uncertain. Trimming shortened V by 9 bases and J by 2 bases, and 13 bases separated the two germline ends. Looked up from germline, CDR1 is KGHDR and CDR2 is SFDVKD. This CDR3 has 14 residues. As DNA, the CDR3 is TGTGCCACCCCGACAAGCCGAGCCTACAATGAGCAGTTCTTC. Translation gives CATPTSRAYNEQFF.

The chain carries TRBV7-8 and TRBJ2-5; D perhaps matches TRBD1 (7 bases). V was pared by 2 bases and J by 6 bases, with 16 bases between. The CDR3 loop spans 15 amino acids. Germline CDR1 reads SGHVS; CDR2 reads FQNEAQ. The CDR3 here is CASSLQGGAIKTQYF. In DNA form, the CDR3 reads TGTGCCAGCAGCTTACAGGGGGGAGCTATCAAGACCCAGTACTTC.

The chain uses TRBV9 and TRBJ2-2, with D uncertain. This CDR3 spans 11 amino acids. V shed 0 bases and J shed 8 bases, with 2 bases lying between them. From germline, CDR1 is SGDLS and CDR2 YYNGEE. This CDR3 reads CASSVDGELFF. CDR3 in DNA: TGTGCCAGCAGCGTAGATGGGGAGCTGTTTTTT.

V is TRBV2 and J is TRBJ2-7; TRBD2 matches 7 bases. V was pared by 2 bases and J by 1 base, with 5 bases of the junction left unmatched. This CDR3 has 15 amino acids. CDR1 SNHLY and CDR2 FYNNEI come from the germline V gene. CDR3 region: CASSESGGGSYEQYF. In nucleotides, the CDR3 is TGTGCCAGCAGTGAATCAGGCGGGGGTTCCTACGAGCAGTACTTC.

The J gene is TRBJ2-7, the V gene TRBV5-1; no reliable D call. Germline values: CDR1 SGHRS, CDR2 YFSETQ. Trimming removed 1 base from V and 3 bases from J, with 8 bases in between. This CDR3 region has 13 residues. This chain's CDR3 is CASSLQAFYEQYF. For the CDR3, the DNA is TGCGCCAGCAGCTTGCAGGCGTTCTACGAGCAGTACTTC.

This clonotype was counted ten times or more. CDR3 in DNA: TGTGCCAGCAGTCCCCTAGCGGGAGGCGGAGAGCAGTACTTC. This codes for CASSPLAGGGEQYF. This chain joins TRBV27 and TRBJ2-7, with 11 bases lining up with TRBD2. The CDR3 spans 14 residues. The ends lost 5 bases at V and 7 bases at J; junction bases unmatched: 7. Per germline, CDR1 MNHEY and CDR2 SMNVEV (reference sequence).

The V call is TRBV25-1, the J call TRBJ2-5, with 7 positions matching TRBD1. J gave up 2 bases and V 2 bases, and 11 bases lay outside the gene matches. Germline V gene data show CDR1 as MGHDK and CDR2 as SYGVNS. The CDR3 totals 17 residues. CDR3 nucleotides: TGTGCCAGCAGTGAAGGGGGCGACAGGGTGGGACAAGAGACCCAGTACTTC. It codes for CASSEGGDRVGQETQYF.